The 12 T cell receptor beta chains below were found in one sample sequenced in a study of shared clonotypes between healthy human individuals. Only in-frame clones appear in the TCRdb table, and some are missing; sequencing was by immunoSEQ multiplex PCR. The sample lists around 1,900,000 clones; about 94% were seen once. Positively selected for CCR7, the CD45RO-negative cells used as naive CD8 cells excluded terminally differentiated effector memory CD45RA+ cells. Sequencing was done on a sample of naive CD8+ T cells from PBMCs. The receptor set was obtained from a man in his late teens or twenties in good health. Some clones in this sample may be carry-over from other donors' samples.

This chain connects TRBV7-8 to TRBJ2-2, with 10 positions matching TRBD2. Germline assignment: CDR1 SGHVS and CDR2 FQNEAQ. The CDR3 extends over 15 amino acids. The junction had 0 bases not matched to a gene; V was cut back by 1 base and J by 4 bases. As DNA, the CDR3 is TGTGCCAGCAGCTTAGGACTAGCGGGCACCGGGGAGCTGTTTTTT. It codes for CASSLGLAGTGELFF.

This rearrangement joins TRBV9 to TRBJ2-5; 10 nucleotides agree with TRBD1. Losses at the gene ends were 6 bases for V and 4 bases for J; bases not matched to a gene: 9. The CDR3 totals 15 residues. In germline, CDR1 is SGDLS, CDR2 YYNGEE. The CDR3 nucleotides read TGTGCCAGCACCGACGGGACAGGGGAAGGAGAGACCCAGTACTTC. The encoded protein is CASTDGTGEGETQYF.

The V and J genes are TRBV19 and TRBJ2-1, with a weak D call TRBD2 (5 bases). The V end was cut by 2 bases, the J end by 1 base, with 12 bases between. The CDR3 spans 16 residues. In germline, CDR1 is LNHDA, CDR2 SQIVND (reference sequence). The CDR3 reads CASSISGSGSYNEQFF. In DNA, the CDR3 is TGTGCCAGTAGTATAAGTGGGAGTGGATCCTACAATGAGCAGTTCTTC.

V gene TRBV5-1 combines with J gene TRBJ1-1; D might be TRBD1 (6 bases). Germline CDR1 reads SGHRS; CDR2 reads YFSETQ. V was cut by 2 bases and J by 0 bases, with 14 bases left in between. This CDR3 is 16 amino acids long. The chain's CDR3 is CASSFGATGLNTEAFF. Written as DNA, the CDR3 is TGCGCCAGCAGCTTCGGCGCAACAGGGTTGAACACTGAAGCTTTCTTT.

The V call is TRBV4-1, the J call TRBJ2-1; no clear D. The germline V and J ends were trimmed by 0 bases and 0 bases, with 15 bases remaining between them. CDR3 length: 18 residues. Germline assignment: CDR1 MGHRA and CDR2 YSYEKL. The CDR3 loop reads CASSQDDPTADSYNEQFF. Written as DNA, the CDR3 is TGCGCCAGCAGCCAAGACGACCCTACCGCGGACTCCTACAATGAGCAGTTCTTC.

The chain joins TRBV10-3 to TRBJ2-7; 8 bases align to TRBD2. With 6 bases clipped from V and 3 bases from J, the junction kept 13 bases outside the gene matches. Germline lookup yields CDR1 ENHRY and CDR2 SYGVKD. This CDR3 contains 16 residues. CDR3 coding DNA: TGTGCCATCAGGGAATCGACTAGCGACCCCTTCTACGAGCAGTACTTC. This codes for CAIRESTSDPFYEQYF.

The V and J genes are TRBV4-3 and TRBJ2-1; no reliable D call. The CDR3 is made up of 15 amino acids. Germline lookup yields CDR1 LGHNA and CDR2 YSLEER. With 1 base removed from V and 4 bases from J, the gap between germline ends came to 11 bases. CDR3 protein: CASSQATGFYNEQFF. For the CDR3, the DNA is TGCGCCAGCAGCCAAGCGACGGGCTTTTACAATGAGCAGTTCTTC.

The chain is built from TRBV10-3 and TRBJ2-3; D tentatively reads TRBD1 or TRBD2 (6 bases each). The germline CDR1 and CDR2 sequences are ENHRY and SYGVKD. This CDR3 is 19 amino acids long. V lost 2 bases to trimming and J lost 8 bases, with 29 bases between them. CDR3 nucleotides: TGTGCCATCAGTGAGATACGACAGGTTCCGGACTTGAAGGGGGGTACGCAGTATTTT. Translated: CAISEIRQVPDLKGGTQYF.

The chain is built from TRBV14 and TRBJ2-7; D may be TRBD2 (6 bases). The CDR3 is 16 amino acids. With 4 bases removed from V and 3 bases from J, the gap between germline ends came to 19 bases. From germline, CDR1 is SGHDN and CDR2 FVKESK. CDR3 amino acids: CASSRPGRPGFYEQYF. CDR3 in DNA: TGTGCCAGCAGCCGTCCAGGGAGGCCCGGTTTCTACGAGCAGTACTTC.

The V and J genes are TRBV30 and TRBJ2-2; maybe TRBD1 (6 bases). V lost 5 bases and J lost 9, with 10 bases in between. Germline loops: CDR1 GTSNPN, CDR2 SVGIG (reference sequence). There are 11 residues in the CDR3. Here the CDR3 reads CAWLTGWELFF. DNA of the CDR3: TGTGCCTGGCTCACAGGGTGGGAGCTGTTTTTT.

This clone was found once. The V gene is TRBV11-2, the J gene TRBJ2-3, with 8 positions matching TRBD2. The V gene's germline CDR1 is SGHAT and CDR2 FQNNGV. V shed 4 bases and J 1 base; nucleotides not matched to a gene: 4. The CDR3 runs 15 residues. In DNA form, the CDR3 reads TGTGCCAGCAGCTCCCGGGAGGGAGGCACAGATACGCAGTATTTT. This sequence encodes CASSSREGGTDTQYF. The full variable domain, its missing parts supplied by reference TRBV11-2 and TRBJ2-3, is EAGVAQSPRYKIIEKRQSVAFWCNPISGHATLYWYQQILGQGPKLLIQFQNNGVVDDSQLPKDRFSAERLKGVDSTLKIQPAKLEDSAVYLCASSSREGGTDTQYFGPGTRLTVL.

The rearrangement joins TRBV5-1 to TRBJ1-3; D unresolved. The CDR3 has 18 amino acids. Germline CDR1 is SGHRS and CDR2 is YFSETQ. With 1 base removed from V and 4 bases from J, the gap between germline ends came to 21 bases. The CDR3 is CASSLSYGRPAGGNTIYF. CDR3 bases: TGCGCCAGCAGCTTGTCATATGGCAGGCCGGCCGGGGGAAACACCATATATTTT. The entire variable domain, with the rest obtained from reference TRBV5-1 and TRBJ1-3, is as follows: KAGVTQTPRYLIKTRGQQVTLSCSPISGHRSVSWYQQTPGQGLQFLFEYFSETQRNKGNFPGRFSGRQFSNSRSEMNVSTLELGDSALYLCASSLSYGRPAGGNTIYFGEGSWLTVV.